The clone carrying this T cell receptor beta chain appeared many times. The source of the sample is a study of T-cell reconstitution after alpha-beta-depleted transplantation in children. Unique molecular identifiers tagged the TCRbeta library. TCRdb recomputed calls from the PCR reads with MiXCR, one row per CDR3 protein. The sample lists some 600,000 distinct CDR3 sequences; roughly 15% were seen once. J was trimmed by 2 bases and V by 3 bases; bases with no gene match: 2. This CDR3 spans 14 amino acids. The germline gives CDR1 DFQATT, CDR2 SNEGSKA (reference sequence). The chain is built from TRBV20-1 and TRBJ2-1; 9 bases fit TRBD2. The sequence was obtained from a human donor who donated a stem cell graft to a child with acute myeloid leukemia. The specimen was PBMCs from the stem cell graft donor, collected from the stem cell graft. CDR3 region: CSARGGGAYNEQFF. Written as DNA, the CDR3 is TGCAGTGCTAGGGGCGGGGGGGCCTACAATGAGCAGTTCTTC.